The 5 T cell receptor beta chains in this list originate from one sample, sequenced in a study of tumor-infiltrating lymphocytes in primary liver carcinoma. The tissue used was unsorted bulk material of about 17-33 mg. RNA and DNA were co-extracted from it with the AllPrep DNA/RNA mini kit. The authors made TCR beta cDNA from 400 to 550 ng total RNA with a constant-region primer. Libraries for TCR beta were built through three nested multiplex PCR rounds, which together made up a slightly modified ARM-PCR procedure. Researchers ran the first two PCR rounds for roughly 10 cycles each with TRBV1-TRBV30 forward primers and a C-beta reverse primer. In TCRdb, the multiplex PCR reads were re-called with MiXCR into one record per CDR3 protein. The sample includes some 32,000 distinct CDR3 sequences, 75% to 85% of them seen just once. Input material: liver tumor tissue from sampling region 5. Subset denoted: tumor region T5, tumor centre. These receptors were taken from a man between 40 and 49 years old with primary liver carcinoma and hepatitis B virus infection.

Points on this clonotype: At one boundary the junction diverges from the germline segment, which might be a read error. CDR3 sequence (DNA): TGTGCCAGCAGCTTAGCATTAGGAGAGGCGAACACCGGGGAGCTGTTT. Translated: CASSLALGEANTGELF. The V call is TRBV11-2, the J call TRBJ2-2; D may be TRBD2 (5 bases). CDR1 is SGHAT, CDR2 FQNNGV, per germline. The length of the CDR3 is 16 residues. Full variable domain (missing parts from reference TRBV11-2 and TRBJ2-2): EAGVAQSPRYKIIEKRQSVAFWCNPISGHATLYWYQQILGQGPKLLIQFQNNGVVDDSQLPKDRFSAERLKGVDSTLKIQPAKLEDSAVYLCASSLALGEANTGELFGEGSRLTVL.

The sample holds a few counts of this clonotype. The conserved phenylalanine or tryptophan is not found at the CDR3 terminus, so this likely reflects a read error. The chain links TRBV6-5 to TRBJ1-1, with D maybe TRBD1 (5 bases). The CDR3 covers 14 residues. The germline V gene encodes CDR1 MNHEY and CDR2 SVGAGI. Trimming removed 9 bases from V and 5 bases from J, with 19 bases in between. CDR3 nucleotides: TGTGCCAGTAGCTACGGGGGGACGTCGACTGAAGCTTTCTTA. Its protein is CASSYGGTSTEAFL.

In the case of this clonotype: The junction does not match germline at one end; this may be a read error. This sequence joins TRBV29-1 and TRBJ2-3; D gene uncertain. The CDR3 loop spans 14 amino acids. Germline-derived CDR1 and CDR2 are SQVTM and ANQGSEA. This CDR3 reads CRVDARGHTDTQYF. The CDR3 nucleotides are TGCAGGGTTGATGCCCGAGGTCACACAGATACGCAGTATTTT.

In its sample, this clonotype is medium-sized. Being one base from a much bigger clone, this may be a read error. The chain joins TRBV11-2 to TRBJ2-1; 9 bases fit TRBD2. The V and J ends lost 2 bases and 9 bases, in that order; junction bases with no gene match: 5. There are 14 residues in the CDR3. Germline CDR1 reads SGHAT; CDR2 reads FQNNGV. CDR3 DNA: TGTGCCAGCAGCTTATTAGCGGGAGTAAGTGAGCAGTTCTTC. It is translated as CASSLLAGVSEQFF.

Points on this clonotype: Its ends do not fully match the called genes, so a read error is possible. The chain links TRBV28 to TRBJ2-7; 14 nucleotides line up with TRBD2. Looked up from germline, CDR1 is MDHEN and CDR2 is SYDVKM. CDR3 length equals 18 residues. CDR3 sequence reads: CASSLLLGLAGETCEQYF. The CDR3 DNA is TGCGCCAGCAGTTTACTCTTGGGACTAGCGGGAGAAACCTGCGAGCAGTACTTC.